A single sample gave rise to the 31 T cell receptor beta chains below, sequenced in a study of T cell responses to AZD1222 COVID-19 vaccine. This table comes from immunoSEQ multiplex PCR, and its TCRdb copy is limited to in-frame clones, with some not included. The data show some 92,000 clones, with around nine tenths seen just once and 4% to 6% held by the top ten. The specimen comprised peripheral blood, sampled on day 0 of MenACWY control vaccination. The receptors derive from an adult in good health.

The chain has TRBV7-8 and TRBJ2-7; 10 bases match TRBD1. CDR1 and CDR2 (germline): SGHVS, FQNEAQ. Trimming took 5 bases from V and 6 from J; bases not matched to a gene: 4. The CDR3 consists of 13 residues. The CDR3 sequence: CASSRQGASEQYF. The CDR3 DNA is TGTGCCAGCAGCCGACAGGGGGCCTCCGAGCAGTACTTC.

This chain uses TRBV4-3 with TRBJ1-2; D unclear. Germline CDR1 is LGHNA and CDR2 is YSLEER. Trimming removed 0 bases at V and 5 bases at J, with 10 bases between. CDR3 size: 14 residues. In DNA, the CDR3 is TGCGCCAGCAGCCAAGAGGTAACGAGGTATGGCTACACCTTC. This sequence encodes CASSQEVTRYGYTF.

The chain carries TRBV7-9 and TRBJ2-7; 9 bases agree with TRBD1. CDR3 length equals 14 residues. Germline V gene lookup returns CDR1 SEHNR and CDR2 FQNEAQ (reference sequence). After removal of 4 bases from V and 7 bases from J, the junction contained 8 bases not matched to a gene. CDR3 residues: CASSSGTGLSEQYF. CDR3 bases: TGTGCCAGCAGCTCCGGGACAGGGTTAAGTGAGCAGTACTTC. The full variable domain, with the rest looked up from reference TRBV7-9 and TRBJ2-7, is DTGVSQNPRHKITKRGQNVTFRCDPISEHNRLYWYRQTLGQGPEFLTYFQNEAQLEKSRLLSDRFSAERPKGSFSTLEIQRTEQGDSAMYLCASSSGTGLSEQYFGPGTRLTVT.

J is TRBJ2-3 and V is TRBV28, with 14 bases identical to TRBD2. Germline CDR1 and CDR2: MDHEN and SYDVKM. The CDR3 extends over 17 amino acids. The V gene end was trimmed by 4 bases and the J gene end by 3 bases; junction bases not matched to a gene: 6. The CDR3 region is CASSSPGLAGVTDTQYF. The CDR3 DNA reads as TGTGCCAGCAGTTCTCCGGGACTAGCGGGAGTGACAGATACGCAGTATTTT.

This rearrangement joins TRBV23-1 to TRBJ1-1; D gene unclear. TRBV23-1 is given ORF status, its function remaining uncertain. CDR3 size: 15 residues. V dropped 0 bases and J dropped 0 bases, with 8 bases sitting between them. The CDR3 here is CASSQSGGMNTEAFF. CDR3 DNA: TGCGCCAGCAGTCAATCGGGCGGAATGAACACTGAAGCTTTCTTT.

The gene calls are TRBV28 and TRBJ1-4; D unclear. The V and J ends lost 3 bases and 4 bases respectively, with 6 bases between them. The V gene's germline CDR1 is MDHEN and CDR2 SYDVKM. CDR3 length equals 13 residues. The CDR3 sequence is CASSFRYNEKLFF. The CDR3 region has the DNA TGTGCCAGCAGTTTCAGGTATAATGAAAAACTGTTTTTT.

The gene calls are TRBV5-6 and TRBJ2-2; D remains unclear. The CDR3 extends over 16 amino acids. The V end lost 4 bases, the J end lost 0 bases, and 13 bases lay between the germline ends. Germline CDR1 reads SGHDT; CDR2 reads YYEEEE. The CDR3 bases are TGTGCCAGCAGCCCGGGCCTGGGTCCGAACACCGGGGAGCTGTTTTTT. Its translation: CASSPGLGPNTGELFF.

The chain recombines TRBV18 with TRBJ2-7; TRBD2 aligns across 7 bases. The CDR3 contains 15 residues. The V segment lost 0 bases and the J segment 2 bases; nucleotides outside the gene matches: 4. Germline CDR1 reads KGHSH; CDR2 reads LQKENI. The CDR3 region has the DNA TGTGCCAGCTCACCACCGTCTAGCGGAACCTACGAGCAGTACTTC. Protein: CASSPPSSGTYEQYF.

The genes are TRBV5-1 and TRBJ1-4; D is undetermined. Germline V gene sequence: CDR1 SGHRS, CDR2 YFSETQ. The CDR3 sequence is 14 residues long. Trimming shortened V by 2 bases and J by 0 bases, and 5 bases separated the two germline ends. This CDR3 is CASSFSATNEKLFF. The CDR3 DNA is TGCGCCAGCAGCTTTTCCGCAACTAATGAAAAACTGTTTTTT.

The chain recombines TRBV18 with TRBJ1-1; 10 bases map to TRBD1. There are 18 residues in the CDR3. J was trimmed by 2 bases and V by 2 bases; bases with no gene match: 11. Germline V gene lookup returns CDR1 KGHSH and CDR2 LQKENI. The CDR3 coding sequence is TGTGCCAGCTCACCAATACTTGGGACAGGGGACAGAAACACTGAAGCTTTCTTT. Translated, it gives CASSPILGTGDRNTEAFF.

The rearrangement uses TRBV7-9 and TRBJ2-7; 10 bases are a match to TRBD1. This CDR3 has 16 residues. J was trimmed by 4 bases and V by 4 bases; bases with no gene match: 10. Germline V gene data show CDR1 as SEHNR and CDR2 as FQNEAQ (reference sequence). This CDR3 reads CASSSPGQGFSYEQYF. The CDR3 DNA reads TGTGCCAGCAGCTCACCGGGACAGGGGTTTAGTTACGAGCAGTACTTC.

In the case of this clone: Its ends do not fully match the called genes, so a read error is possible. The chain recombines TRBV5-1 with TRBJ1-4; 12 bases line up with TRBD1. Germline V gene sequence: CDR1 SGHRS, CDR2 YFSETQ. The CDR3 contains 13 residues. CDR3 residues: CASSPGQGARVVF. CDR3 in DNA: TGCGCCAGCAGTCCGGGACAGGGGGCAAGGGTGGTTTTT.

Here the CDR3 DNA reads TGTGCCAGCGGTGGTAGGGGGACCTTTCAAGAGACCCAGTACTTC. Protein: CASGGRGTFQETQYF. The chain carries TRBV2 and TRBJ2-5; the D gene is possibly TRBD1 (6 bases). Trimming took 8 bases from V and 2 from J, leaving 18 bases between them. This CDR3 comprises 15 residues. The germline CDR1 and CDR2 sequences are SNHLY and FYNNEI.

This clone has a single count. The chain couples TRBV28 to TRBJ2-7; the match to TRBD1 covers 10 bases. Germline lookup yields CDR1 MDHEN and CDR2 SYDVKM. This CDR3 comprises 15 residues. V shed 2 bases, J shed 5 bases, and the junction held 6 bases outside the gene matches. CDR3 bases: TGTGCCAGCAGTTTAGCGGGACAGGGGATCAACGAGCAGTACTTC. Its protein product is CASSLAGQGINEQYF. The full variable domain, rest sourced from reference TRBV28 and TRBJ2-7, is DVKVTQSSRYLVKRTGEKVFLECVQDMDHENMFWYRQDPGLGLRLIYFSYDVKMKEKGDIPEGYSVSREKKERFSLILESASTNQTSMYLCASSLAGQGINEQYFGPGTRLTVT.

V is TRBV9 and J is TRBJ1-6; 10 positions match TRBD1. This CDR3 contains 17 residues. V lost 2 bases and J lost 7; bases outside the gene matches: 9. Germline lookup yields CDR1 SGDLS and CDR2 YYNGEE. The CDR3 is CASSVSSGTGVNSPLHF. DNA for the CDR3: TGTGCCAGCAGCGTCTCTTCCGGGACAGGGGTAAATTCACCCCTCCACTTT.

The V call is TRBV29-1, the J call TRBJ1-2; possible D gene TRBD1, 6 bases. Germline values: CDR1 SQVTM, CDR2 ANQGSEA. V was trimmed by 1 base and J by 7 bases, leaving 10 bases between them. The CDR3 covers 12 residues. Here the CDR3 reads CSVEGTVVGYTF. In DNA form, the CDR3 reads TGCAGCGTTGAAGGGACAGTGGTTGGCTACACCTTC.

The rearrangement links TRBV27 to TRBJ2-7; TRBD2 might be the D (6 bases). The CDR3 sequence is 15 residues long. The V gene lost 6 bases and the J gene lost 4 bases, with 19 bases spanning the gap. CDR1 is MNHEY, CDR2 SMNVEV, per germline (reference sequence). The DNA for the CDR3 is TGTGCCAGCAGCGGGACTCCCGAAACCCCTTACGAGCAGTACTTC. Protein: CASSGTPETPYEQYF.

The rearrangement links TRBV27 to TRBJ2-7, with D perhaps matching TRBD1 (6 bases). This CDR3 contains 15 residues. The V gene's germline CDR1 is MNHEY and CDR2 SMNVEV (reference sequence). Deletions cut 1 base from V and 3 bases from J, with 13 bases between. The CDR3 nucleotides are TGTGCCAGCAGTTTATTGGGTCTAGGGGGCTACGAGCAGTACTTC. Translating gives CASSLLGLGGYEQYF.

This clone was seen just once. The chain is built from TRBV6-5 and TRBJ2-7, with D unresolved. The V end lost 5 bases, the J end lost 2 bases, and 16 bases lay between the germline ends. CDR3 length: 15 amino acids. CDR1 MNHEY and CDR2 SVGAGI come from the germline V gene. The CDR3 bases are TGTGCCAGCAGTAACCGCCCGCTTTCTCCCTACGAGCAGTACTTC. This translates into CASSNRPLSPYEQYF.

Only one count was recorded for this clone. This rearrangement joins TRBV11-2 to TRBJ2-3; possible D gene TRBD1, 7 bases. V was pared by 3 bases and J by 0 bases, with 10 bases between. The CDR3 totals 15 residues. The germline gives CDR1 SGHAT, CDR2 FQNNGV. The chain's CDR3 is CASSFAGQSTDTQYF. The CDR3 DNA sequence: TGTGCCAGCAGCTTTGCGGGACAGAGCACAGATACGCAGTATTTT.

The chain couples TRBV21-1 to TRBJ2-1; the table's D call of TRBD2 was not tested on the DNA. TRBV21-1 is labeled a pseudogene. The length of the CDR3 is 12 residues. As DNA, the CDR3 is TGTGCCAGCAGCCCCCGGAGGTACAGATCGTTCTTC. Translation: CASSPRRYRSFF.

This rearrangement joins TRBV6-1 to TRBJ1-5; perhaps TRBD1 as D (6 bases). Trimming removed 3 bases from V and 5 bases from J, with 20 bases in between. Germline CDR1 MNHNS, CDR2 SASEGT. The CDR3 runs to 17 residues. DNA of the CDR3: TGTGCCAGCAGTGAGAAACTGGGCAGGGGTTCCCATCAGCCCCAGCATTTT. This sequence encodes CASSEKLGRGSHQPQHF.

This clone has just a few counts. This chain connects TRBV6-5 to TRBJ1-1; D perhaps matches TRBD1 (6 bases). CDR1 MNHEY and CDR2 SVGAGI come from the germline V gene. The V gene lost 7 bases and the J gene lost 1 base, with 13 bases spanning the gap. The CDR3 spans 14 residues. CDR3 DNA: TGTGCCAGCACCCAAGGGGGGGCGAACACTGAAGCTTTCTTT. Translation gives CASTQGGANTEAFF.

The V and J genes are TRBV2 and TRBJ1-2; perhaps TRBD1 as D (5 bases). From germline, CDR1 is SNHLY and CDR2 FYNNEI. Trimming took off 4 bases at V and 7 bases at J, with 10 bases between the two ends. The CDR3 loop spans 12 amino acids. The CDR3 bases are TGTGCCAGCAGTGCAGGGACCGGTGGCTACACCTTC. Amino acids: CASSAGTGGYTF.

V usage is TRBV7-2 and J usage is TRBJ2-1; TRBD2 matches at 10 bases. This CDR3 has 16 residues. V was pared by 2 bases and J by 7 bases, with 8 bases of the junction left unmatched. Per the germline V gene, CDR1 is SGHTA and CDR2 is FQGNSA. CDR3 nucleotide sequence: TGTGCCAGCAGCTTATGGGCTAGCGGGAGTGGAAATGAGCAGTTCTTC. This gives the protein CASSLWASGSGNEQFF.

V usage is TRBV19 and J usage is TRBJ2-7, with TRBD2 matching 9 bases. CDR1 LNHDA and CDR2 SQIVND come from the germline V gene (reference sequence). Losses at the gene ends were 3 bases for V and 7 bases for J; bases not matched to a gene: 7. The CDR3 has 14 residues. CDR3 sequence reads: CASSILSGSDEQYF. The CDR3 bases are TGTGCCAGTAGTATTCTTAGCGGGAGCGATGAGCAGTACTTC.

V gene TRBV11-2 combines with J gene TRBJ2-2; 12 nucleotides align to TRBD2. The ends lost 2 bases at V and 7 bases at J; junction bases unmatched: 8. The CDR3 is 17 residues long. Germline lookup yields CDR1 SGHAT and CDR2 FQNNGV. This CDR3 is CASSLTSGRLRNGELFF. CDR3 DNA: TGTGCCAGCAGCTTAACTAGCGGGAGGCTCAGAAACGGGGAGCTGTTTTTT. Supplemented by reference TRBV11-2 and TRBJ2-2, the full variable domain reads EAGVAQSPRYKIIEKRQSVAFWCNPISGHATLYWYQQILGQGPKLLIQFQNNGVVDDSQLPKDRFSAERLKGVDSTLKIQPAKLEDSAVYLCASSLTSGRLRNGELFFGEGSRLTVL.

The V call is TRBV28, the J call TRBJ1-1; D call uncertain. Germline CDR1 MDHEN, CDR2 SYDVKM. This CDR3 is 15 amino acids long. V lost 5 bases and J 4 bases, leaving 17 bases between the germline ends. The CDR3 nucleotides read TGTGCCAGCAGTGGATACATCGATCTCCCCACTGAAGCTTTCTTT. This encodes CASSGYIDLPTEAFF. The full variable domain, its missing parts supplied by reference TRBV28 and TRBJ1-1, is DVKVTQSSRYLVKRTGEKVFLECVQDMDHENMFWYRQDPGLGLRLIYFSYDVKMKEKGDIPEGYSVSREKKERFSLILESASTNQTSMYLCASSGYIDLPTEAFFGQGTRLTVV.

The V gene is TRBV28, the J gene TRBJ1-1; 7 nucleotides agree with TRBD1. The CDR3 has 13 amino acids. J lost 8 bases, V lost 5 bases, and 8 bases had no gene match. Germline V gene sequence: CDR1 MDHEN, CDR2 SYDVKM. The CDR3 here is CASSILQGVEAFF. The CDR3, as DNA: TGTGCCAGCAGTATTCTTCAGGGGGTCGAAGCTTTCTTT.

The chain links TRBV5-1 to TRBJ1-1, with TRBD1 matching over 8 bases. CDR3 length equals 17 residues. Trimming took 3 bases from V and 3 from J; bases not matched to a gene: 13. Germline V gives CDR1 SGHRS, CDR2 YFSETQ. The DNA for the CDR3 is TGCGCCAGCAGCTCCACAGGGGGAGCAGTCGTGGACACTGAAGCTTTCTTT. Its translation is CASSSTGGAVVDTEAFF.

The rearrangement joins TRBV7-3 to TRBJ2-7, with 8 nucleotides matching TRBD1. Germline CDR1 and CDR2: SGHTA and FQGTGA. V shed 4 bases, J shed 5 bases, and the junction held 1 base outside the gene matches. This CDR3 region has 12 residues. The CDR3 sequence is CASSSGQDEQYF. For the CDR3, the DNA is TGTGCCAGCAGCTCGGGACAGGACGAGCAGTACTTC.